One T cell receptor beta chain is described in this entry. Other nucleotide sequences in the sample specify the same CDR3. The table came from immunoSEQ multiplex PCR; TCRdb's copy has only in-frame clones and leaves some out. The data contain some 130,000 clones, 89% of them singletons. The record originates from a study of cytomegalovirus exposure and HLA in healthy donors. The donors were members of the validation cohort, which comprised approximately 120 subjects and was separate from the first cohort of some 680 subjects. Trimming pared 2 bases from V and 1 base from J, leaving 9 bases between. Per the germline V gene, CDR1 is SGDLS and CDR2 is YYNGEE. CDR3 length: 14 amino acids.

The gene calls are TRBV9 and TRBJ1-1, with D possibly TRBD1 on 5 matching bases. The TCR comes from a woman aged 18-29 years in good health and CMV-seronegative. The sample comprised PBMCs. The CDR3 is CASSVQTENTEAFF. The CDR3 DNA is TGTGCCAGCAGCGTGCAGACAGAGAACACTGAAGCTTTCTTT.